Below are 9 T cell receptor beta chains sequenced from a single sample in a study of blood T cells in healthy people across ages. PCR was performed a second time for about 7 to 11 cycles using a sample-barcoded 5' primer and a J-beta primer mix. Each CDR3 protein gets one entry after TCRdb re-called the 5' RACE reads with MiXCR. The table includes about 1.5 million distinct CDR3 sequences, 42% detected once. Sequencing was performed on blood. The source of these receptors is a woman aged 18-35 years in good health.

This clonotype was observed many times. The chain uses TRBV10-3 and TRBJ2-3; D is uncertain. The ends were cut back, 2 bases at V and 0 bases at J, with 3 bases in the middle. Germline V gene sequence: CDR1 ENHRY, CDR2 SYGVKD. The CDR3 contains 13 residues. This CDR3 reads CAISEDSTDTQYF. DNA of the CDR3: TGTGCCATCAGTGAGGATAGCACAGATACGCAGTATTTT.

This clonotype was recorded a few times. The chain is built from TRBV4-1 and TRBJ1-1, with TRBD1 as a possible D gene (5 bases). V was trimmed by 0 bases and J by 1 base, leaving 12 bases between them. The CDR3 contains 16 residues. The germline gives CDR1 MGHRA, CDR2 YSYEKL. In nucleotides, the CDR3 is TGCGCCAGCAGCCAAGAACACGGGACTCCGAACACTGAAGCTTTCTTT. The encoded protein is CASSQEHGTPNTEAFF.

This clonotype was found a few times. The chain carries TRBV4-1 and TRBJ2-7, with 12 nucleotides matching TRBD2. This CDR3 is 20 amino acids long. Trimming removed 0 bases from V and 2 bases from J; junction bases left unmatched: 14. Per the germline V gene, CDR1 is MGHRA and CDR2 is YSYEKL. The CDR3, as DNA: TGCGCCAGCAGCCAAGATCGGCTAGCGGGAGGGCCCTTGATCACCTACGAGCAGTACTTC. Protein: CASSQDRLAGGPLITYEQYF.

In DNA form, the CDR3 reads TGTGCCAGCAGCTTTCGTTCGGGTCACGAGCAGTACTTC. Protein: CASSFRSGHEQYF. The chain uses TRBV13 and TRBJ2-7; D remains ambiguous. V gave up 3 bases and J gave up 5 bases, with 11 bases separating them. CDR1 is PRHDT and CDR2 is FYEKMQ in the germline V gene (reference sequence). The CDR3 covers 13 residues. The full variable domain, in which reference TRBV13 and TRBJ2-7 provide the parts outside the CDR3, is AAGVIQSPRHLIKEKRETATLKCYPIPRHDTVYWYQQGPGQDPQFLISFYEKMQSDKGSIPDRFSAQQFSDYHSELNMSSLELGDSALYFCASSFRSGHEQYFGPGTRLTVT.

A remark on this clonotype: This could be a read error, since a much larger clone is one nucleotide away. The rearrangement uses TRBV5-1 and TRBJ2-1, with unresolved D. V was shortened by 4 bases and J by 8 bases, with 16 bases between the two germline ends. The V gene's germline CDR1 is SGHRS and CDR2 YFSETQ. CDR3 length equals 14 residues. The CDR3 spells CASSARQVRDEQFF. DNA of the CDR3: TGCGCCAGCAGCGCCCGCCAAGTCCGCGATGAGCAGTTCTTC. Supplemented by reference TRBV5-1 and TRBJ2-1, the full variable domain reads KAGVTQTPRYLIKTRGQQVTLSCSPISGHRSVSWYQQTPGQGLQFLFEYFSETQRNKGNFPGRFSGRQFSNSRSEMNVSTLELGDSALYLCASSARQVRDEQFFGPGTRLTVL.

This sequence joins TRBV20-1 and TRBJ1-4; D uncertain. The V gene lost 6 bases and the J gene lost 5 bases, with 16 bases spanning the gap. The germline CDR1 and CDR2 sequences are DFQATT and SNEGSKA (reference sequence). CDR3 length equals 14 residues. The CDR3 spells CSAHSQLGNEKLFF. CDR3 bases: TGCAGTGCCCATTCTCAGTTGGGGAATGAAAAACTGTTTTTT.

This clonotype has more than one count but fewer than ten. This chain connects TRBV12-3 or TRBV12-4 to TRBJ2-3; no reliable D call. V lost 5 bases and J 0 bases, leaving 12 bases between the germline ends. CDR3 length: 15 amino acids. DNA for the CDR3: TGTGCCAGCAGTCCTACCGCCTGGAGCACAGATACGCAGTATTTT. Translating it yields CASSPTAWSTDTQYF.

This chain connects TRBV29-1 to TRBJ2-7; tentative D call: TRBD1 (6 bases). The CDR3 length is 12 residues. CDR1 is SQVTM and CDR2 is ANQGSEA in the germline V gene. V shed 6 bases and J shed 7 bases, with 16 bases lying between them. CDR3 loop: CSVGDRFMEQYF. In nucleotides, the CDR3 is TGCAGCGTAGGAGACAGGTTTATGGAGCAGTACTTC.

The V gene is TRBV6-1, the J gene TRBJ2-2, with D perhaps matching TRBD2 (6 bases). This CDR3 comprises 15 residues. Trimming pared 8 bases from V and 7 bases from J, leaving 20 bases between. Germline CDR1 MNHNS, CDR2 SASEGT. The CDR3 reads CASPATAGGYGELFF. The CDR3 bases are TGTGCCAGCCCTGCTACAGCGGGTGGATACGGGGAGCTGTTTTTT.